The clone carrying this T cell receptor (beta chain) was recorded a few times. Each CDR3 protein is one row after TCRdb ran MiXCR on the RT-PCR reads. This table has 490,000 or so distinct CDR3 sequences, around 8% appearing once. The data derive from a study of response to subunit inactivated influenza vaccine. Germline V gene data show CDR1 as SGHNT and CDR2 as YYREEE (reference sequence). CDR3 length equals 16 residues. V was cut by 0 bases and J by 0 bases, with 10 bases left in between. The starting material was PBMCs from blood, obtained roughly 24 months after vaccination. The chain employs TRBV5-4 and TRBJ2-1; D remains ambiguous. This clonotype was obtained from a man between 45 and 75 years old who received an inactivated influenza vaccine. The CDR3 protein is CASSLALDPSYNEQFF. For the CDR3, the DNA is TGTGCCAGCAGCTTGGCCCTAGACCCCTCCTACAATGAGCAGTTCTTC.